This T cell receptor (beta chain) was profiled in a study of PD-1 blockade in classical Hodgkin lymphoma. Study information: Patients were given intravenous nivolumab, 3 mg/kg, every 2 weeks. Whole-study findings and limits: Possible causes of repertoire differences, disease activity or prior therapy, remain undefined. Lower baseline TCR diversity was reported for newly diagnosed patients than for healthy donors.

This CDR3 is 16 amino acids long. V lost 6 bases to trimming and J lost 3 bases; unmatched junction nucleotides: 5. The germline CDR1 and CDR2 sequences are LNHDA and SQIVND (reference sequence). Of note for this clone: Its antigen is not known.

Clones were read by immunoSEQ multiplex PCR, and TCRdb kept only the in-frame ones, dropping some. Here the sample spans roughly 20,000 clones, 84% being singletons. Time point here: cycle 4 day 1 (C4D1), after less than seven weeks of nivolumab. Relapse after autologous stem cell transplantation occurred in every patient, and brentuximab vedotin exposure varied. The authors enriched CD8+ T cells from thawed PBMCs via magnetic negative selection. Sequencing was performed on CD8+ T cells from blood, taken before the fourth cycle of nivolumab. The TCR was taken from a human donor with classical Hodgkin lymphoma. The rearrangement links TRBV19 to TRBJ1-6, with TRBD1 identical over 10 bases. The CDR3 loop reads CASRRDRGSYNSPLHF. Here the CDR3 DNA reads TGTGCCAGTAGGCGGGACAGGGGCAGCTATAATTCACCCCTCCACTTT.